This T cell receptor (beta chain) was captured in a study of cytomegalovirus exposure and HLA in healthy donors. About the study: A preliminary data release comprised tens of millions of unique TCRs obtained from HLA-typed donors. Study-level points and caveats: Reports described diagnosis of cytomegalovirus status by the classifier as highly specific and sensitive.

Amplification used 60 Vbeta primers and 13 Jbeta primers. Generated by immunoSEQ multiplex PCR, the TCRdb table keeps only in-frame clones and is missing some. The sample totals about 39,000 clones. A note on this clone: The target antigen is unknown.

Germline V gene sequence: CDR1 LNHDA, CDR2 SQIVND (reference sequence). This CDR3 is 18 amino acids long. The ends were cut back, 2 bases at V and 0 bases at J, with 17 bases in the middle. The chain uses TRBV19 and TRBJ1-3; D may be TRBD1 (5 bases). Sequenced: PBMCs. The clonotype was recovered from a male donor in good health and CMV-seronegative. In DNA form, the CDR3 reads TGTGCCAGTAGTATATCTCCGGGGGGGACCTACTCTGGAAACACCATATATTTT. It translates to CASSISPGGTYSGNTIYF.